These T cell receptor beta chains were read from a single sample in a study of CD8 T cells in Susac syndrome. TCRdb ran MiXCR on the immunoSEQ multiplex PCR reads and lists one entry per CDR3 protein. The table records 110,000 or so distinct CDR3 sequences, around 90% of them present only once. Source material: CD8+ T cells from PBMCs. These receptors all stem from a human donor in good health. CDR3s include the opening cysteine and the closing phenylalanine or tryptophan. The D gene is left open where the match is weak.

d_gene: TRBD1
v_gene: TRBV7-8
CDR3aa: CASSLPPGTGVLYEQYF

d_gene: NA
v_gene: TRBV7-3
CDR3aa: CASSLNPNNEQFF

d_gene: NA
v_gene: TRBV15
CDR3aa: CATSRAPDLPTYEQYF

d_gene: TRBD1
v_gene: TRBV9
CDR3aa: CASSPRFSGTGVYEQYF

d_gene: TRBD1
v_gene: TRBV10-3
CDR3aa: CAISESRTGGSGANVLTF

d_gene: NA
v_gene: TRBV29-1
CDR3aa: CSVEEPTGVNEQFF

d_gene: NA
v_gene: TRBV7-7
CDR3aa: CASSLQFGTEAFF

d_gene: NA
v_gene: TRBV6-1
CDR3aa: CASGLTGELFF

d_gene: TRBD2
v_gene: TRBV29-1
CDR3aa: CSAMGLAGNEQFF

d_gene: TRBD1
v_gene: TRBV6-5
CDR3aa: CASSWTGNTEAFF

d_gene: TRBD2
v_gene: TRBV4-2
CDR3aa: CASRPGLAGTDTQYF

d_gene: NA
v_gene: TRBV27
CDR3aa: CASSEGPTYEQYF

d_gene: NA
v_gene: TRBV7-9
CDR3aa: CASSLPGEQYF

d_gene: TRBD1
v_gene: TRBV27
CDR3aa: CASSDRGIPYEQYF

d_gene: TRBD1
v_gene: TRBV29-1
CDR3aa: CSVGQGNSPLHF

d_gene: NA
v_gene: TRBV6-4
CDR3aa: CASSEIGGLNTEAFF

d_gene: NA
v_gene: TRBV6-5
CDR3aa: CASSYSDGLRGANVLTF

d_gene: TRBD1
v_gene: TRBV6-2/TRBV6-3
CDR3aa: CASRAGTGGWQPQHF

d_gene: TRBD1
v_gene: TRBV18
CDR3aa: CASSPYGQGAYNEQFF

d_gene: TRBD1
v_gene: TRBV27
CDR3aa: CASSPGQRNTEAFF

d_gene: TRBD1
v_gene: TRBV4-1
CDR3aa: CASSQETGAHYEQYF

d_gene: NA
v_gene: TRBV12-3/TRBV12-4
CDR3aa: CASSLVNSDDEQFF

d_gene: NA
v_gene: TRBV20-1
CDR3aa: CSARDQFGGRPGYEQYF

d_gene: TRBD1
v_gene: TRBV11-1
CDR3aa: CASSWGQGLKPGRYSNQPQHF

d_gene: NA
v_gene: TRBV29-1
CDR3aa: CSGREALDQPQHF

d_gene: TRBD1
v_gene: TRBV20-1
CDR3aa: CSARPVQGIASNTEAFF

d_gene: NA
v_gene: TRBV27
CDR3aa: CASSLGTPLADTQYF

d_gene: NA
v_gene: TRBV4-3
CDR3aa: CASSQDGTRGAQYF

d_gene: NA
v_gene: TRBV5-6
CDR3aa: CASSRGGRGLITYEQYF

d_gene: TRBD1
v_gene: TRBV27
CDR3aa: CASSLQGGWRTEAFF

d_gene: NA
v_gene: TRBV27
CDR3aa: CASSREDRGSSYNEQFF

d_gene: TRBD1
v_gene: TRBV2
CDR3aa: CASSENRGSGEKLFF

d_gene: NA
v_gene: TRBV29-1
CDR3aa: CSAGDNQQGTDTQYF

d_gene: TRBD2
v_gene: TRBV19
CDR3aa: CASSIIGSGKYNEQFF

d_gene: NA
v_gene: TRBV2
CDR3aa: CASRGSGNLSNQPQHF

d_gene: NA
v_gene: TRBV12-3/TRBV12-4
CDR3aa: CASSFAGSNQPQHF

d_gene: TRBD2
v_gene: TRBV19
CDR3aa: CASSITGGAQTQYF

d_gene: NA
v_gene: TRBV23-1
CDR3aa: CASSRPGHPLGEQYF

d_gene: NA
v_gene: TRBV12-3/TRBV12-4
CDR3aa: CASIRDSPGELFF

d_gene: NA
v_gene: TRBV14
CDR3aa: CASSTRPDRKETQYF

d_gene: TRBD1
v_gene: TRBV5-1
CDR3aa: CAKDRSNTEAFF

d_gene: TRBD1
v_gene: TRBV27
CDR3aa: CASRGQGGYGYTF

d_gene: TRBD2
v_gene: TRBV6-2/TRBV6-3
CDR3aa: CASSRLAGVGEQFF

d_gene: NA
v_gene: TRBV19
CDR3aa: CASSIGGRYEQYF

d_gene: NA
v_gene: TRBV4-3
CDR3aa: CASSRRDLGEQFF

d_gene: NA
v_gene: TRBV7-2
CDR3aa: CASSQRGGVTSSGNTIYF

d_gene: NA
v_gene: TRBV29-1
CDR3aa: CSVVKSEDLTYEQYF

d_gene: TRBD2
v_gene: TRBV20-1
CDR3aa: CSATSGAQETQYF

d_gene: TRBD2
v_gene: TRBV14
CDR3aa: CASSLDTQPGLGLDIQYF